This TCR beta chain comes out of a study of early T cells in non-severe SARS-CoV-2 infection. The CDR3 is made up of 16 amino acids. Trimming removed 5 bases at V and 2 bases at J, with 18 bases between. CDR1 is MDHEN and CDR2 is SYDVKM in the germline V gene. MiXCR, run by TCRdb on the 5' RACE reads, gives a single entry per CDR3 protein. This repertoire shows around 64,000 distinct CDR3 sequences, roughly 12% found once; its top ten account for more than 1.2%. V gene TRBV28 combines with J gene TRBJ2-5, with a tentative D call TRBD2 (7 bases). The TCR originated in an adult who was a healthcare worker with PCR-confirmed SARS-CoV-2 infection or an uninfected control (not recorded which). This material consisted of whole blood, taken at baseline. The CDR3 protein is CASSLSSGDTQETQYF. Here the CDR3 DNA reads TGTGCCAGCAGTCTTTCGAGCGGGGACACTCAAGAGACCCAGTACTTC.